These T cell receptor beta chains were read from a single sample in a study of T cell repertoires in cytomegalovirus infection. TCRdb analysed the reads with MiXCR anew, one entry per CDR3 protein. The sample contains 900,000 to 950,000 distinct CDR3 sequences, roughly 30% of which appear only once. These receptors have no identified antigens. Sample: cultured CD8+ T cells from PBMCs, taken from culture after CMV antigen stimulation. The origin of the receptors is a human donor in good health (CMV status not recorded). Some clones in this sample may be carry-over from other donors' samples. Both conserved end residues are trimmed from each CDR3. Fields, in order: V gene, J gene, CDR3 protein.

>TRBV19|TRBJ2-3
ASSQGGKGQTDTQY
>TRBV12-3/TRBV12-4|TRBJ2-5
ASRILGQPEQETQY
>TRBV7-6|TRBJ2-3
ASRQGGITDTQY
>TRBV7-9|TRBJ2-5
ASSFSGIQETQY
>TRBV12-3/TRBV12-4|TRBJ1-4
ASSPRQGPELF
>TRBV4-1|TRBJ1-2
ASSARQAVPGIYGYT
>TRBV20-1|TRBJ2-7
SARYNLGYEQY
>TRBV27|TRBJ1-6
ASSSRDIYNSPLH
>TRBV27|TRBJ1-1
ASSLSRTGGTEAF
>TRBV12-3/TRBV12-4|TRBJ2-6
ASSTGTLGANVLT
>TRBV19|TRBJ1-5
ASSMTSNQPQH
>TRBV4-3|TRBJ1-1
ASSQGLGVDGPGGTEAF
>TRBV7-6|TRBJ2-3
ARSPGVGGTDTQY
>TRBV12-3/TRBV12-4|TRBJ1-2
ASIFGGGYT
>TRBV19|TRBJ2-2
ASTFLGGGELF
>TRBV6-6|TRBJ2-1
ASSYSYLQGAPGNEQF
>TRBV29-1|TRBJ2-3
SVEERGLGDTQY
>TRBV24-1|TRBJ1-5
ATAGQYNQPQH
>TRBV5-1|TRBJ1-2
ASSPYPTGEDGYT
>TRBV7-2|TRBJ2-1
ASSLGPAPEQF
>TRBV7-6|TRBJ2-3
ASSLAEGHPADTQY
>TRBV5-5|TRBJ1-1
ASSFLSPTSAEAF
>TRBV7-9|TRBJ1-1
ASSSKTVRNTEAF
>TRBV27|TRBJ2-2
ASSLSMTNGGNTGELF
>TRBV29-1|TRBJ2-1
SVRGVGYDNEQF
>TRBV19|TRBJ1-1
ASSISLLRRGVNTEAF
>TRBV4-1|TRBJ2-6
ASSQGASGANVLT
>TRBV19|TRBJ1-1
ASSIVPNPTPNTEAF
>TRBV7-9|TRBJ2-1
ASSPTGTAHNEQF
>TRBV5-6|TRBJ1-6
ASSLDGPRKSSYNSPLH
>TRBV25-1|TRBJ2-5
ASSESPFWGPQGTQY
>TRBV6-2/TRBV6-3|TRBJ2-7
ASGTVKYEQY
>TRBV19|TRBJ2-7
ASSPIQGARHEQY
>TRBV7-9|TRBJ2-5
ASRLIAGPEGTQY
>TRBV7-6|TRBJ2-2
ASSRPQGNTGELF
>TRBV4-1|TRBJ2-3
ASSQDTADSTDTQY
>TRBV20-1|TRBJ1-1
SAVQYMNTEAF
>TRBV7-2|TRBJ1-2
ASSLITVGGYT
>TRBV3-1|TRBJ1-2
ASSQVSRGGDYGYT
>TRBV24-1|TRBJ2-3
ATSALDTQY
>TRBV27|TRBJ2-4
ASSLVGGRKNIQY
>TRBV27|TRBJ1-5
ASSLGPGENQPQH
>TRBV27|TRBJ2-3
ASSPPGGGAGTQY
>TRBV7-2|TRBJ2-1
ASSLAGRDNEQF
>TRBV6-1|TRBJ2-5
ASSRGTQETQY
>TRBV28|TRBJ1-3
ASSFDSSSGNTIY
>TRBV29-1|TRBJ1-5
SVVVAGVSNQPQH
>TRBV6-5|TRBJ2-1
ASSYSAGPFSNEQF
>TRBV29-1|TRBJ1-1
SVERGDIMNTEAF
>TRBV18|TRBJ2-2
ASSPGQAGAGGGELF
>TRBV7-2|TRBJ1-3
ASSFTSGAGNTIY
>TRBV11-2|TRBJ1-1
ASSLDSAANTEAF
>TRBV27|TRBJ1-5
ASSSRTGNFDQPQH
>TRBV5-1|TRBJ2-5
ASSHSGRQETQY
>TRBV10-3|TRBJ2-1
AISESDEQF
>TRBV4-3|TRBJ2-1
ASSLFGDGGYNEQF
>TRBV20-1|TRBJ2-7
SARDIGGTYEQY
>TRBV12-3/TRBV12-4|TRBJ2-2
ASSLADLGTGELF
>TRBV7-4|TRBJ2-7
ANSSGALRYEQY
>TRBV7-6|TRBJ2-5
ASSLNAEETQY